This entry lists 31 T cell receptor beta chains sequenced from one sample in a study of T cells in Graves' hyperthyroidism and ophthalmopathy. There were TCR beta CDR3 regions amplified from RNA transcripts. Carried out on the TCR CDR3, a first-round RT-PCR used the HTBI primer set. TCRdb re-called the multiplex PCR reads with MiXCR, one entry per CDR3 protein. This sample has around 620,000 distinct CDR3 sequences, with about 17% found just once. Sequencing was done on a sample of blood. These receptors originate from a woman aged 25-40 years with Graves' hyperthyroidism.

The chain links TRBV6-2 or TRBV6-3 to TRBJ2-1; the match to TRBD2 covers 10 bases. Germline assignment: CDR1 MNHEY and CDR2 SVGEGT. Trimming removed 2 bases from V and 10 bases from J; junction bases left unmatched: 5. CDR3 length equals 14 residues. The DNA for the CDR3 is TGTGCCAGCAGTTACGGTGTAGCGGGAGGAGAGCAGTTCTTC. Translated: CASSYGVAGGEQFF.

The rearrangement links TRBV11-2 to TRBJ1-3; D is possibly TRBD1 (6 bases). V dropped 5 bases and J dropped 2 bases, with 13 bases sitting between them. Germline assignment: CDR1 SGHAT and CDR2 FQNNGV. The CDR3 runs to 15 residues. CDR3 bases: TGTGCCAGCAGCGTAGGGGGATTCCCTGGAAACACCATATATTTT. Protein: CASSVGGFPGNTIYF.

The V and J genes are TRBV12-3 or TRBV12-4 and TRBJ2-2; tentatively, D is TRBD2 (5 bases). The ends were cut back, 2 bases at V and 4 bases at J, with 8 bases in the middle. The CDR3 is 14 residues long. CDR3 nucleotides: TGTGCCAGCAGTTTATCGGGGAGCACCGGGGAGCTGTTTTTT. This sequence encodes CASSLSGSTGELFF.

The V call is TRBV5-6, the J call TRBJ1-1; 7 bases match TRBD1. Germline V gene lookup returns CDR1 SGHDT and CDR2 YYEEEE. With 1 base clipped from V and 1 base from J, the junction kept 4 bases outside the gene matches. This CDR3 spans 15 amino acids. The CDR3 is CASSLRRQGNTEAFF. CDR3 in DNA: TGTGCCAGCAGCTTGAGGAGACAGGGGAACACTGAAGCTTTCTTT.

Comment on this clonotype: One end of the junction is discordant with germline, which a read error may explain. J is TRBJ2-1 and V is TRBV7-7; TRBD2 aligns across 10 bases. The germline V gene has CDR1 SSHAT and CDR2 FNYEAQ (reference sequence). This CDR3 has 15 residues. As DNA, the CDR3 is TGTGCTAGCAGCTCTACTAGCGGGAAGGGGAGTGAGCAGTTCTTC. This encodes CASSSTSGKGSEQFF.

This clonotype has just a few counts. The V and J genes are TRBV12-3 or TRBV12-4 and TRBJ2-3, with a possible D match to TRBD2 (6 bases). The CDR3 is made up of 15 amino acids. V shed 6 bases and J shed 0 bases, with 13 bases lying between them. CDR3 loop: CASSSPSVSTDTQYF. CDR3 bases: TGTGCCAGCAGCTCTCCTAGCGTGAGCACAGATACGCAGTATTTT.

The table lists this clonotype with many counts. The V gene is TRBV5-1, the J gene TRBJ1-1; no reliable D call. With 3 bases removed from V and 12 bases from J, the gap between germline ends came to 15 bases. The CDR3 is 12 amino acids. Germline assignment: CDR1 SGHRS and CDR2 YFSETQ. Here the CDR3 reads CASSSSGERTFF. As DNA, the CDR3 is TGCGCCAGCAGCTCCTCCGGTGAGAGGACTTTCTTT.

This clonotype was recorded many times. The rearrangement uses TRBV6-1 and TRBJ2-3; 9 nucleotides agree with TRBD2. Germline V CDR1 and CDR2: MNHNS, SASEGT. This CDR3 contains 13 residues. Trimming at V came to 5 bases and at J to 6 bases, leaving 3 bases not matched to a gene. The CDR3 bases are TGTGCCAGCAGTCTAAGCGGGAGGGATACGCAGTATTTT. It translates to CASSLSGRDTQYF.

Many counts were recorded for this clonotype. This chain uses TRBV6-1 with TRBJ2-1; D is ambiguous. Trimming took 1 base from V and 6 from J, leaving 4 bases between them. CDR1 is MNHNS, CDR2 SASEGT, per germline. The CDR3 loop spans 12 amino acids. CDR3 protein: CASSEGGNEQFF. The CDR3 nucleotides are TGTGCCAGCAGTGAAGGCGGCAATGAGCAGTTCTTC.

Only a few counts were recorded for this clonotype. The chain couples TRBV20-1 to TRBJ2-1, with D maybe TRBD2 (6 bases). The length of the CDR3 is 15 residues. CDR1 is DFQATT, CDR2 SNEGSKA, per germline (reference sequence). The V and J ends lost 5 bases and 4 bases respectively, with 18 bases between them. Here the CDR3 reads CSAPTPGLQYNEQFF. CDR3 nucleotides: TGCAGTGCTCCTACGCCGGGACTCCAATACAATGAGCAGTTCTTC.

In its sample, this clonotype was seen many times. This chain uses TRBV18 with TRBJ2-3, with D hard to call. Trimming removed 1 base at V and 2 bases at J, with 13 bases between. CDR1 and CDR2 (germline): KGHSH, LQKENI. This CDR3 spans 16 amino acids. CDR3 DNA sequence: TGTGCCAGCTCACCACTCGCCCCACAAGACACAGATACGCAGTATTTT. Translating gives CASSPLAPQDTDTQYF.

The table lists this clonotype with a few counts. The J gene is TRBJ2-5, the V gene TRBV15; tentatively, D is TRBD1 or TRBD2 (5 bases each). Per germline, CDR1 LNHNV and CDR2 YYDKDF (reference sequence). The V end was cut by 0 bases, the J end by 2 bases, with 10 bases between. The CDR3 extends over 15 amino acids. The CDR3 spells CATSRDQGGQETQYF. The CDR3 nucleotides read TGTGCCACCAGCAGAGATCAGGGCGGGCAAGAGACCCAGTACTTC. Using reference TRBV15 and TRBJ2-5 for the parts outside the CDR3, the full variable domain is DAMVIQNPRYQVTQFGKPVTLSCSQTLNHNVMYWYQQKSSQAPKLLFHYYDKDFNNEADTPDNFQSRRPNTSFCFLDIRSPGLGDTAMYLCATSRDQGGQETQYFGPGTRLLVL.

This clonotype was observed at least ten times. Here the CDR3 DNA reads TGTGCCAGCACCCGGACAGGGGGAGCTTTCTTT. Protein: CASTRTGGAFF. This chain links TRBV28 with TRBJ1-1, with TRBD1 identical over 10 bases. Germline V lookup: CDR1 MDHEN, CDR2 SYDVKM. CDR3 length: 11 residues. The J segment lost 10 bases and the V segment lost 7 bases, leaving 3 bases of the junction unmatched.

In this sample, this clonotype turned up a few times. The chain is built from TRBV14 and TRBJ2-7; TRBD1 agrees at 7 bases. This CDR3 has 16 residues. V was clipped by 2 bases and J by 4 bases; unmatched bases: 11. The germline V gene encodes CDR1 SGHDN and CDR2 FVKESK. Here the CDR3 DNA reads TGTGCCAGCAGCCAATCCCCCGGACAGGTTCGGTACGAGCAGTACTTC. It is translated as CASSQSPGQVRYEQYF.

This clonotype was seen at least ten times. This rearrangement joins TRBV4-1 to TRBJ2-7; 9 nucleotides match TRBD2. The V segment lost 0 bases and the J segment 3 bases; nucleotides outside the gene matches: 3. Germline V gene data show CDR1 as MGHRA and CDR2 as YSYEKL. This CDR3 contains 15 residues. The DNA for the CDR3 is TGCGCCAGCAGCCAAGATGCGACTAGCGGCTACGAGCAGTACTTC. Protein: CASSQDATSGYEQYF.

This clonotype has more than one count but fewer than ten. The chain couples TRBV19 to TRBJ2-1; no definite D call. The V end lost 9 bases, the J end lost 3 bases, and 12 bases lay between the germline ends. The CDR3 runs to 13 residues. Germline lookup yields CDR1 LNHDA and CDR2 SQIVND (reference sequence). CDR3 region: CASALVGYNEQFF. DNA of the CDR3: TGTGCCAGCGCCCTAGTAGGCTACAATGAGCAGTTCTTC.

This chain connects TRBV7-9 to TRBJ1-2, with D perhaps matching TRBD1 (6 bases). CDR1 is SEHNR, CDR2 FQNEAQ, per germline (reference sequence). V was trimmed by 5 bases and J by 4 bases, leaving 23 bases between them. The length of the CDR3 is 17 residues. The CDR3 loop is CASSPYRGEQGLYGYTF. In DNA, the CDR3 is TGTGCCAGCAGCCCGTACCGGGGGGAACAGGGCCTCTATGGCTACACCTTC.

This clonotype was recorded many times. The chain employs TRBV12-3 or TRBV12-4 and TRBJ2-5; 11 nucleotides line up with TRBD1. This CDR3 comprises 16 residues. Germline trimming cut 4 bases from V and 2 bases from J; bases unmatched to any gene: 6. CDR3 region: CASSSGTGGKQETQYF. In DNA form, the CDR3 reads TGTGCCAGCAGTTCTGGGACAGGGGGGAAGCAAGAGACCCAGTACTTC.

A remark on this clonotype: This may arise from a read error, as a much more abundant clone is one base away. The chain joins TRBV7-2 to TRBJ2-7; 8 bases are shared with TRBD1. This CDR3 region has 14 residues. The V and J ends lost 4 bases and 6 bases, in that order; junction bases with no gene match: 8. Germline V gene lookup returns CDR1 SGHTA and CDR2 FQGNSA. The CDR3 protein is CASSSGQGPCEQYF. CDR3 bases: TGTGCCAGCAGCTCAGGACAGGGCCCCTGCGAGCAGTACTTC. Based on the CDR3 plus reference TRBV7-2 and TRBJ2-7, the full variable domain is GAGVSQSPSNKVTEKGKDVELRCDPISGHTALYWYRQSLGQGLEFLIYFQGNSAPDKSGLPSDRFSAERTGGSVSTLTIQRTQQEDSAVYLCASSSGQGPCEQYFGPGTRLTVT.

The chain links TRBV15 to TRBJ2-1, with D possibly TRBD2 on 6 matching bases. The CDR3 contains 13 residues. Per the germline V gene, CDR1 is LNHNV and CDR2 is YYDKDF (reference sequence). V lost 5 bases and J 2 bases, leaving 7 bases between the germline ends. In DNA form, the CDR3 reads TGTGCCACCAGCCTAGCGACCTACAATGAGCAGTTCTTC. Encoded protein: CATSLATYNEQFF.

In this sample, this clonotype turned up many times. The CDR3 loop is CASSYGWGRSTDTQYF. For the CDR3, the DNA is TGTGCCAGCAGTTACGGCTGGGGGCGAAGCACAGATACGCAGTATTTT. The chain employs TRBV6-1 and TRBJ2-3; possibly TRBD1 for D (6 bases). Germline V gene sequence: CDR1 MNHNS, CDR2 SASEGT. V lost 5 bases to trimming and J lost 0 bases, with 15 bases between them. The CDR3 consists of 16 residues.

The J gene is TRBJ1-2, the V gene TRBV29-1, with D possibly TRBD1 on 5 matching bases. The CDR3 is 12 amino acids. CDR1 is SQVTM, CDR2 ANQGSEA, per germline. The V gene lost 7 bases and the J gene lost 2 bases, with 11 bases spanning the gap. CDR3 nucleotides: TGCAGCGCTGCAGGACAAAACTATGGCTACACCTTC. Its protein product is CSAAGQNYGYTF.

The chain carries TRBV12-3 or TRBV12-4 and TRBJ2-2; 13 bases align to TRBD2. This CDR3 region has 18 residues. J gave up 3 bases and V 4 bases, and 8 bases lay outside the gene matches. CDR3 in amino acids: CASSSTSGRFIDTGELFF. The CDR3, as DNA: TGTGCCAGCAGTTCGACTAGCGGGAGGTTTATAGACACCGGGGAGCTGTTTTTT.

The rearrangement uses TRBV20-1 and TRBJ2-5; tentative D call: TRBD2 (5 bases). The CDR3 loop spans 16 amino acids. V dropped 3 bases and J dropped 4 bases, with 21 bases sitting between them. Germline CDR1 DFQATT, CDR2 SNEGSKA (reference sequence). The chain's CDR3 is CSARTLRGRVGETQYF. The CDR3 bases are TGCAGTGCTAGGACTCTGAGAGGGCGAGTAGGAGAGACCCAGTACTTC.

This rearrangement joins TRBV27 to TRBJ2-1; unclear D gene. The V end lost 1 base, the J end lost 6 bases, and 13 bases lay between the germline ends. The CDR3 loop spans 15 amino acids. The germline gives CDR1 MNHEY, CDR2 SMNVEV (reference sequence). The CDR3 spells CASSLYVGGPNEQFF. In DNA, the CDR3 is TGTGCCAGCAGTTTATATGTGGGCGGACCCAATGAGCAGTTCTTC.

This clonotype was recorded once. J is TRBJ2-1 and V is TRBV4-2; a possible D gene is TRBD2 (6 bases). V was shortened by 6 bases and J by 12 bases, with 21 bases between the two germline ends. In germline, CDR1 is LGHNA, CDR2 YNFKEQ. The CDR3 has 14 amino acids. As DNA, the CDR3 is TGTGCCAGCAGGCCCGGAATTGGGAGGCCGGGGCAGTTCTTC. Amino acids: CASRPGIGRPGQFF.

V is TRBV19 and J is TRBJ1-5; D call uncertain. V dropped 6 bases and J dropped 7 bases, with 13 bases sitting between them. The length of the CDR3 is 13 residues. Germline lookup yields CDR1 LNHDA and CDR2 SQIVND (reference sequence). The CDR3 sequence is CASRRTREQPQHF. The CDR3 bases are TGTGCCAGTAGACGGACTCGAGAGCAGCCCCAGCATTTT.

This clonotype was counted a single time. This may be a read error: a much more frequent sequence differs by one nucleotide. The chain recombines TRBV30 with TRBJ2-3; 7 bases line up with TRBD2. CDR3 length equals 13 residues. CDR1 is GTSNPN and CDR2 is SVGIG in the germline V gene (reference sequence). As DNA, the CDR3 is TGTGGCTGGAGTCGGCCGGGACTAAATACGCAGTATTTT. Translated, it gives CGWSRPGLNTQYF.

This clonotype has ten or more counts. The chain has TRBV4-1 and TRBJ2-7; D perhaps matches TRBD1 (5 bases). V was trimmed by 0 bases and J by 3 bases, leaving 6 bases between them. The CDR3 contains 13 residues. Germline lookup yields CDR1 MGHRA and CDR2 YSYEKL. CDR3 sequence reads: CASSQEGDYEQYF. The CDR3 nucleotides are TGCGCCAGCAGCCAAGAAGGGGACTACGAGCAGTACTTC.

This clonotype is a singleton in its sample. The rearrangement joins TRBV14 to TRBJ2-1, with 10 bases fitting TRBD2. V dropped 2 bases and J dropped 11; count of bases not matched to a gene: 9. This CDR3 has 15 residues. CDR1 and CDR2 (germline): SGHDN, FVKESK. The CDR3 DNA is TGTGCCAGCAGCCAACTCTGGACTAGCGGTCAAAAGCAGTTCTTC. Amino acid sequence: CASSQLWTSGQKQFF.

The chain employs TRBV7-9 and TRBJ2-2, with 7 positions matching TRBD2. The CDR3 contains 15 residues. The V gene's germline CDR1 is SEHNR and CDR2 FQNEAQ (reference sequence). V was pared by 3 bases and J by 4 bases, with 5 bases of the junction left unmatched. The CDR3 DNA reads TGTGCCAGCAGCTTGGCGGGAGCCCTCACCGGGGAGCTGTTTTTT. Its translation: CASSLAGALTGELFF.